This T cell receptor (beta chain) comes out of a study of a mutant IDH1 vaccine in newly diagnosed glioma. The wider study: Of the patients given treatment, around 62% were male and around 40% were female, and a mean age of around 38 years was recorded.

Libraries were prepared by immunoSEQ multiplex PCR; TCRdb keeps only in-frame clonotypes and omits some of them. Here the sample spans under 95,000 clones, more than 85% being singletons. Overall study results and limits: Immune responses induced by the vaccine were seen in less than 95% of patients, spanning multiple MHC alleles.

Turning to this clone: Antigen unknown.

The CDR3 totals 16 residues. Trimming cost V 0 bases and J 0 bases, with 10 bases left between them. Germline V gene sequence: CDR1 SGDLS, CDR2 YYNGEE. The time point denotes: week 5, during vaccination. A 20-mer mutant IDH1 peptide at 300 ug was injected subcutaneously with topical imiquimod. The chain carries TRBV9 and TRBJ2-1, with no clear D. The material was PBMCs, obtained from a glioma patient whose treatment included an IDH1 peptide vaccine. The clonotype was recovered from a woman aged 45-60 years with glioma. The CDR3 coding sequence is TGTGCCAGCAGCGTAGAGAACGTAGGCTCCTACAATGAGCAGTTCTTC. This codes for CASSVENVGSYNEQFF.